Listed below are T cell receptor beta chains from one sample, sequenced in a study of cytomegalovirus exposure and HLA in healthy donors. Libraries were prepared by immunoSEQ multiplex PCR; TCRdb keeps only in-frame clonotypes and omits some of them. Among about 130,000 clones listed, 55% to 75% were seen once. Sequencing was carried out using PBMCs. The receptors originated from a man aged 30 to 45 in good health and CMV-seronegative. The CDR3 runs from the conserved cysteine through the conserved F or W. The D gene is left open where the match is weak. Some rows have no size entry. The others give once, few or many, or a class for an expanded clone.

v_call: TRBV7-8
j_call: TRBJ1-2
d_call: -
clone_size: -
cdr3_nt: TGTGCCAGCAGCTTAGCGCAGGACTTGGGGGGCTACACCTTC
cdr3_aa: CASSLAQDLGGYTF

v_call: TRBV4-1
j_call: TRBJ1-6
d_call: TRBD1
clone_size: -
cdr3_nt: TGCGCCAGCAGCCAAGGACAGGGGACTAATTCACCCCTCCACTTT
cdr3_aa: CASSQGQGTNSPLHF

v_call: TRBV9
j_call: TRBJ2-1
d_call: TRBD2
clone_size: -
cdr3_nt: TGTGCCAGCAGCGTAGTCCCAGCGGGGGGGATTTCTGTCTTC
cdr3_aa: CASSVVPAGGISVF

v_call: TRBV6-1
j_call: TRBJ2-6
d_call: -
clone_size: few
cdr3_nt: TGTGCCAGCAGTGAACCAGGGGTTGGGGCCAACGTCCTGACTTTC
cdr3_aa: CASSEPGVGANVLTF

v_call: TRBV28
j_call: TRBJ1-1
d_call: TRBD1
clone_size: -
cdr3_nt: TGTGCCAGCAGTTATGGACAGGGACCGAACACTGAAGCTTTCTTT
cdr3_aa: CASSYGQGPNTEAFF

v_call: TRBV5-1
j_call: TRBJ2-7
d_call: TRBD1
clone_size: -
cdr3_nt: TGCGCCAGCAGCTTGATGGGACAGGAGGCGAGCGAGCAGTACTTC
cdr3_aa: CASSLMGQEASEQYF

v_call: TRBV2
j_call: TRBJ2-2
d_call: TRBD2
clone_size: -
cdr3_nt: TGTGCCAGCAGTGAAGGGCTAGCGGGGGGGAACACCGGGGAGCTGTTTTTT
cdr3_aa: CASSEGLAGGNTGELFF

v_call: TRBV28
j_call: TRBJ2-7
d_call: TRBD1
clone_size: -
cdr3_nt: TGTGCCAGCAGCTTTTCGGGACAGGGTTTTTACGAGCAGTACTTC
cdr3_aa: CASSFSGQGFYEQYF

v_call: TRBV27
j_call: TRBJ1-2
d_call: TRBD1
clone_size: -
cdr3_nt: TGTGCCAGCAGTTTATGGGACAGGGGCTTAAATGGCTACACCTTC
cdr3_aa: CASSLWDRGLNGYTF

v_call: TRBV6-1
j_call: TRBJ1-1
d_call: -
clone_size: -
cdr3_nt: TGTGCCAGCAGTGAACTCGAGGGAGGGGGTATGAGGAACACTGAAGCTTTCTTT
cdr3_aa: CASSELEGGGMRNTEAFF

v_call: TRBV4-2
j_call: TRBJ1-2
d_call: -
clone_size: -
cdr3_nt: TGTGCCAGCAGCCACAGGGGCTATGGCTACACCTTC
cdr3_aa: CASSHRGYGYTF

v_call: TRBV6-1
j_call: TRBJ2-7
d_call: -
clone_size: -
cdr3_nt: TGTGCCAGCAGTTTAGCCAGACAGAGCGAGCAGTACTTC
cdr3_aa: CASSLARQSEQYF

v_call: TRBV6-1
j_call: TRBJ1-1
d_call: -
clone_size: -
cdr3_nt: TGTGCCAGCAGTTCGAGTTACAGTTATGAAGCTTTCTTT
cdr3_aa: CASSSSYSYEAFF

v_call: TRBV6-6
j_call: TRBJ2-3
d_call: TRBD2
clone_size: -
cdr3_nt: TGTGCCAGCAGTGGTCCTGATCGGGGGGGCCTTGATACGCAGTATTTT
cdr3_aa: CASSGPDRGGLDTQYF

v_call: TRBV6-1
j_call: TRBJ1-2
d_call: TRBD1
clone_size: -
cdr3_nt: TGTGCCAGCAGACTCGGACAGGGGCTCTATGGCTACACCTTC
cdr3_aa: CASRLGQGLYGYTF

v_call: TRBV14
j_call: TRBJ1-4
d_call: -
clone_size: few
cdr3_nt: TGTGCCAGCAGCCAAGATCGCGCACCAACTAATGAAAAACTGTTTTTT
cdr3_aa: CASSQDRAPTNEKLFF

v_call: TRBV5-1
j_call: TRBJ1-1
d_call: -
clone_size: -
cdr3_nt: TGCGCCAGCAGCTTCACAGGGCCCGGGACGGGCACTGAAGCTTTCTTT
cdr3_aa: CASSFTGPGTGTEAFF

v_call: TRBV4-3
j_call: TRBJ2-1
d_call: TRBD1
clone_size: -
cdr3_nt: TGCGCCAGCAGCCCGGACAGGCGGTACAATGAGCAGTTCTTC
cdr3_aa: CASSPDRRYNEQFF

v_call: TRBV4-1
j_call: TRBJ2-2
d_call: -
clone_size: -
cdr3_nt: TGCGCCAGCAGCCCCTCCTTTGGGCGAGGGCGAACCGGGGAGCTGTTTTTT
cdr3_aa: CASSPSFGRGRTGELFF

v_call: TRBV7-8
j_call: TRBJ1-2
d_call: TRBD1
clone_size: once
cdr3_nt: TGTGCCAGCAGCTGGAGGACAGGGTACTATGGCTACACCTTC
cdr3_aa: CASSWRTGYYGYTF

v_call: TRBV5-1
j_call: TRBJ2-5
d_call: -
clone_size: -
cdr3_nt: TGCGCCAGCAGCTTGGGGACTGCGGAGACCCAGTACTTC
cdr3_aa: CASSLGTAETQYF

v_call: TRBV7-3
j_call: TRBJ2-2
d_call: TRBD1
clone_size: -
cdr3_nt: TGTGCCAGCAGCCCAGGACAGGGGAACACCGGGGAGCTGTTTTTT
cdr3_aa: CASSPGQGNTGELFF

v_call: TRBV20-1
j_call: TRBJ2-7
d_call: -
clone_size: few
cdr3_nt: TGCAGTGCCAAAGGGGACTACGAGCAGTACTTC
cdr3_aa: CSAKGDYEQYF

v_call: TRBV7-2
j_call: TRBJ2-7
d_call: TRBD2
clone_size: -
cdr3_nt: TGTGCCAGCAGCTTCTACGGCGGGGGGGCCGACCCCTACGAGCAGTACTTC
cdr3_aa: CASSFYGGGADPYEQYF

v_call: TRBV28
j_call: TRBJ2-5
d_call: TRBD2
clone_size: few
cdr3_nt: TGTGCCAGCAGTTTAGCCAGCGGGGGCAGGGAGACCCAGTACTTC
cdr3_aa: CASSLASGGRETQYF

v_call: TRBV5-1
j_call: TRBJ2-7
d_call: TRBD1
clone_size: -
cdr3_nt: TGCGCCAGCAGCCCGCGACAGGGTCTCCACGAGCAGTACTTC
cdr3_aa: CASSPRQGLHEQYF

v_call: TRBV30
j_call: TRBJ2-7
d_call: TRBD1
clone_size: -
cdr3_nt: TGTGCCTGGAGCGCGCCTCCGACAGGGGGCCGATACGAGCAGTACTTC
cdr3_aa: CAWSAPPTGGRYEQYF

v_call: TRBV18
j_call: TRBJ1-2
d_call: -
clone_size: once
cdr3_nt: TGTGCCAGCTCACCAGTTGCGTCAGGGGACGGTGGCTACACCTTC
cdr3_aa: CASSPVASGDGGYTF

v_call: TRBV28
j_call: TRBJ2-7
d_call: TRBD1
clone_size: -
cdr3_nt: TGTGCCAGCAGTTTAGCAGGGGGCAGTTACGAGCAGTACTTC
cdr3_aa: CASSLAGGSYEQYF

v_call: TRBV4-1
j_call: TRBJ1-5
d_call: TRBD1
clone_size: -
cdr3_nt: TGCGCCAGCAGCCAAGATTGGACAGGGGGTCTGGCCCAGCATTTT
cdr3_aa: CASSQDWTGGLAQHF

v_call: TRBV5-4
j_call: TRBJ2-7
d_call: TRBD1
clone_size: few
cdr3_nt: TGTGCCAGCAGCTTGGCCAGGAGGACAGGGATAGGCGAGCAGTACTTC
cdr3_aa: CASSLARRTGIGEQYF

v_call: TRBV30
j_call: TRBJ1-6
d_call: TRBD1
clone_size: -
cdr3_nt: TGTGCCTGGAGTGCAAGGGACAGGGGCTATAATTCACCCCTCCACTTT
cdr3_aa: CAWSARDRGYNSPLHF

v_call: TRBV10-2
j_call: TRBJ2-6
d_call: -
clone_size: -
cdr3_nt: TGCGCCAGCAGCGGACAGTGGGCGAAAGGCGGGGCCAACGTCCTGACTTTC
cdr3_aa: CASSGQWAKGGANVLTF

v_call: TRBV11-2
j_call: TRBJ2-2
d_call: TRBD1
clone_size: -
cdr3_nt: TGTGCCAGCAGCCAGACCGGACAGGGATTTATCTCCGGGGAGCTGTTTTTT
cdr3_aa: CASSQTGQGFISGELFF

v_call: TRBV30
j_call: TRBJ1-4
d_call: TRBD1
clone_size: -
cdr3_nt: TGTGCCTGGAGTACAGGGGGGATTGAAAAACTGTTTTTT
cdr3_aa: CAWSTGGIEKLFF

v_call: TRBV2
j_call: TRBJ2-7
d_call: -
clone_size: few
cdr3_nt: TGTGCCAGCAGTGAACAGGCAGCCTACGAGCAGTACTTC
cdr3_aa: CASSEQAAYEQYF

v_call: TRBV6-6
j_call: TRBJ2-4
d_call: TRBD1
clone_size: few
cdr3_nt: TGTGCCAGCAGTTACGGACAGGCCCAAAACATTCAGTACTTC
cdr3_aa: CASSYGQAQNIQYF

v_call: TRBV14
j_call: TRBJ2-7
d_call: -
clone_size: few
cdr3_nt: TGTGCCAGCAGCCATTCCCGGTGGTACGAGCAGTACTTC
cdr3_aa: CASSHSRWYEQYF

v_call: TRBV28
j_call: TRBJ2-6
d_call: -
clone_size: -
cdr3_nt: TGTGCCAGCGCCCTCGGGATATCACGTGGGGCCAACGTCCTGACTTTC
cdr3_aa: CASALGISRGANVLTF

v_call: TRBV6-1
j_call: TRBJ2-7
d_call: -
clone_size: -
cdr3_nt: TGTGCCAGCAGACCGTCGGCGGGGCTTTCCTACGAGCAGTACTTC
cdr3_aa: CASRPSAGLSYEQYF

v_call: TRBV27
j_call: TRBJ1-2
d_call: -
clone_size: -
cdr3_nt: TGTGCCAGCAGTTTAATAGGGGATGGGGGCTACACCTTC
cdr3_aa: CASSLIGDGGYTF

v_call: TRBV28
j_call: TRBJ1-4
d_call: -
clone_size: -
cdr3_nt: TGTGCCAGCAGATTGGAGGGTGCGGGTGAAAAACTGTTTTTT
cdr3_aa: CASRLEGAGEKLFF

v_call: TRBV27
j_call: TRBJ2-3
d_call: -
clone_size: -
cdr3_nt: TGTGCCAGCAGTTTTACAGGGACCACAGATACGCAGTATTTT
cdr3_aa: CASSFTGTTDTQYF

v_call: TRBV10-3
j_call: TRBJ1-2
d_call: TRBD1
clone_size: -
cdr3_nt: TGTGCCATCAGGAGTGATGGGACAGGGAAGGACTATGGCTACACCTTC
cdr3_aa: CAIRSDGTGKDYGYTF

v_call: TRBV4-1
j_call: TRBJ1-2
d_call: -
clone_size: few
cdr3_nt: TGCGCCAGCAGCCAATTGGCCAGGGCCGATTATGGCTACACCTTC
cdr3_aa: CASSQLARADYGYTF

v_call: TRBV5-4
j_call: TRBJ2-1
d_call: TRBD2
clone_size: -
cdr3_nt: TGTGCCAGCAGTTATGCGACCCAAGCGGGGGTAACAGGGAATGAGCAGTTCTTC
cdr3_aa: CASSYATQAGVTGNEQFF

v_call: TRBV15
j_call: TRBJ2-3
d_call: -
clone_size: -
cdr3_nt: TGTGCCACCAGCGGCAGGTTGGATACGCAGTATTTT
cdr3_aa: CATSGRLDTQYF

v_call: TRBV10-3
j_call: TRBJ2-5
d_call: TRBD2
clone_size: once
cdr3_nt: TGTGCCATCAGTGAAAATAGCGGGGGGGCAGAGACCCAGTACTTC
cdr3_aa: CAISENSGGAETQYF

v_call: TRBV5-1
j_call: TRBJ2-7
d_call: TRBD1
clone_size: few
cdr3_nt: TGCGCCAGCAGCTGGCGGACGGGACAGGGAGACTCCTACGAGCAGTACTTC
cdr3_aa: CASSWRTGQGDSYEQYF

v_call: TRBV30
j_call: TRBJ2-1
d_call: TRBD2
clone_size: -
cdr3_nt: TGTGCCTGGAGAATTGCGGGGGGGGCTATCAATGAGCAGTTCTTC
cdr3_aa: CAWRIAGGAINEQFF

v_call: TRBV4-3
j_call: TRBJ2-6
d_call: TRBD1
clone_size: once
cdr3_nt: TGCGCCAGCAGCCAGGACAGGGGTTCAGGGGCCAACGTCCTGACTTTC
cdr3_aa: CASSQDRGSGANVLTF

v_call: TRBV29-1
j_call: TRBJ2-5
d_call: -
clone_size: -
cdr3_nt: TGCAGCGTTGCGGACAGAAAAGAGACCCAGTACTTC
cdr3_aa: CSVADRKETQYF

v_call: TRBV14
j_call: TRBJ2-3
d_call: -
clone_size: -
cdr3_nt: TGTGCCAGCAGCCAAGATCAAAATTGGGAGAATGGGGTGGGGCAGTATTTT
cdr3_aa: CASSQDQNWENGVGQYF

v_call: TRBV7-9
j_call: TRBJ2-3
d_call: TRBD2
clone_size: few
cdr3_nt: TGTGCCAGCAGCGGGGGAGGACTAGTTGGCTCTAGAGATACGCAGTATTTT
cdr3_aa: CASSGGGLVGSRDTQYF